Below, 27 T cell receptor beta chains from the same sample are listed, as sequenced in a study of molecular identifiers for immune sequencing clone quantification. MiXCR was run by TCRdb on the PCR reads, yielding one entry per CDR3 protein. The sample comprises over 65,000 distinct CDR3 sequences, 20% to 30% of which are singletons, and approximately 0.78% rests with the top ten. Sequencing was performed on naive CD8+ T cells from blood, with Jurkat cell RNA spiked in. Subset described: FACS-sorted CD8+CD4-CCR7+CD45RA+ naive T cells. The receptors stem from a human donor in good health. Some libraries in this study had Jurkat cell RNA spiked in.

This clonotype occurred many times. The rearrangement links TRBV12-3 or TRBV12-4 to TRBJ2-1; 11 nucleotides align to TRBD1. This CDR3 has 15 amino acids. V lost 6 bases and J lost 9; bases outside the gene matches: 10. CDR3 coding DNA: TGTGCCAGCAGCCCTGGGACAGGGGGGGGTGCTGAGCAGTTCTTC. It translates to CASSPGTGGGAEQFF.

On this clonotype itself: This may be a read error: a much more frequent sequence differs by one nucleotide. V and J are TRBV28 and TRBJ2-5, with 10 bases lining up with TRBD1. V gave up 4 bases and J gave up 7 bases; unmatched junction bases: 15. Germline V CDR1 and CDR2: MDHEN, SYDVKM. This CDR3 has 17 residues. CDR3 nucleotides: TGTGCCAGCAGTTCCCCGACAGGGGGCGCGCCTTGGGGGACCCAGTACTTC. Protein product: CASSSPTGGAPWGTQYF.

The CDR3 region has the DNA TGTGCCAGCAGTTACTCGAGTATGAGGAAGACTCTCAATAATTCACCCCTCCACTTT. Translation: CASSYSSMRKTLNNSPLHF. The gene calls are TRBV6-2 or TRBV6-3 and TRBJ1-6; D not resolved. V was trimmed by 0 bases and J by 5 bases, leaving 20 bases between them. Per the germline V gene, CDR1 is MNHEY and CDR2 is SVGEGT. The length of the CDR3 is 19 residues.

The chain links TRBV20-1 to TRBJ2-7; 9 bases fit TRBD1. Germline values: CDR1 DFQATT, CDR2 SNEGSKA (reference sequence). This CDR3 is built from 14 residues. V shed 2 bases, J shed 0 bases, and the junction held 2 bases outside the gene matches. The DNA for the CDR3 is TGCAGTGCTAGACCGGACAGGGGCTCCTACGAGCAGTACTTC. This encodes CSARPDRGSYEQYF.

The chain uses TRBV6-5 and TRBJ2-3; 7 nucleotides agree with TRBD2. The CDR3 sequence is 16 residues long. With V trimmed by 6 bases and J by 2 bases, 11 bases remained unmatched. Per germline, CDR1 MNHEY and CDR2 SVGAGI. This chain's CDR3 is CASRPPLADYTDTQYF. CDR3 nucleotide sequence: TGTGCCAGCAGGCCACCTCTAGCGGACTACACAGATACGCAGTATTTT.

At least ten counts were recorded for this clonotype. The V and J genes are TRBV4-1 and TRBJ2-5, with 7 bases aligning to TRBD2. V was clipped by 1 base and J by 4 bases; unmatched bases: 6. CDR1 and CDR2 (germline): MGHRA, YSYEKL. The CDR3 loop spans 15 amino acids. CDR3 residues: CASSQAAQRGETQYF. CDR3 nucleotide sequence: TGCGCCAGCAGCCAAGCGGCACAGCGGGGAGAGACCCAGTACTTC.

This clonotype was recorded many times. The J gene is TRBJ2-5, the V gene TRBV29-1; D is ambiguous. In germline, CDR1 is SQVTM, CDR2 ANQGSEA. The CDR3 covers 11 residues. Trimming cost V 1 base and J 5 bases, with 5 bases left between them. In DNA form, the CDR3 reads TGCAGCGTTGAAGGATCCGAGACCCAGTACTTC. Its protein product is CSVEGSETQYF.

This chain connects TRBV4-3 to TRBJ1-1, with 7 bases that match TRBD1. The CDR3 has 15 amino acids. V was pared by 8 bases and J by 5 bases, with 14 bases of the junction left unmatched. In germline, CDR1 is LGHNA, CDR2 YSLEER. As DNA, the CDR3 is TGCGCCAGCCGCCCTCTCGACAGGGCGGGGACTGAAGCTTTCTTT. Translated: CASRPLDRAGTEAFF.

The chain is built from TRBV9 and TRBJ2-2; 7 bases line up with TRBD2. CDR1 and CDR2 from the germline V gene are SGDLS and YYNGEE. J lost 2 bases, V lost 4 bases, and 5 bases had no gene match. The CDR3 consists of 15 residues. The CDR3 here is CASSIGGGNTGELFF. The CDR3 DNA reads as TGTGCCAGCAGCATCGGCGGGGGTAACACCGGGGAGCTGTTTTTT.

This clonotype came up many times. The chain links TRBV20-1 to TRBJ1-4; 8 positions agree with TRBD1. The CDR3 spans 11 residues. Trimming at V came to 2 bases and at J to 13 bases, leaving 3 bases not matched to a gene. Germline CDR1 and CDR2: DFQATT and SNEGSKA (reference sequence). The CDR3 sequence: CSARSTGGLFF. The CDR3 region has the DNA TGCAGTGCTAGATCCACAGGGGGACTGTTTTTT.

This clonotype was picked up many times. The chain links TRBV7-9 to TRBJ2-2; D is ambiguous. The germline V and J ends were trimmed by 7 bases and 4 bases, with 7 bases remaining between them. Germline CDR1 and CDR2: SEHNR and FQNEAQ (reference sequence). The CDR3 extends over 12 amino acids. As DNA, the CDR3 is TGTGCCAGCACCACCCGCACCGGGGAGCTGTTTTTT. The encoded protein is CASTTRTGELFF.

This sequence joins TRBV27 and TRBJ1-2, with D possibly being TRBD1 (5 bases). V was shortened by 5 bases and J by 5 bases, with 18 bases between the two germline ends. The CDR3 loop spans 15 amino acids. Germline V gives CDR1 MNHEY, CDR2 SMNVEV (reference sequence). The CDR3 DNA reads as TGTGCCAGCAGTCCCGACAGCTCTCAACTATATGGCTACACCTTC. Amino acids: CASSPDSSQLYGYTF.

The sample holds a few counts of this clonotype. CDR3 nucleotide sequence: TGCAGTGCTAGACTAGAGGGGTTCCCAGATACGCAGTATTTT. This sequence encodes CSARLEGFPDTQYF. The V gene is TRBV20-1, the J gene TRBJ2-3; D may correspond to TRBD1 or TRBD2 (5 bases each). Germline V CDR1 and CDR2: DFQATT, SNEGSKA (reference sequence). This CDR3 comprises 14 residues. Trimming pared 2 bases from V and 4 bases from J, leaving 13 bases between.

This clonotype has more than one count but fewer than ten. The rearrangement links TRBV6-5 to TRBJ2-1; D tentatively fits TRBD1 or TRBD2 (5 bases each). The CDR3 covers 13 residues. Trimming removed 0 bases at V and 10 bases at J, with 10 bases between. Germline V gives CDR1 MNHEY, CDR2 SVGAGI. The CDR3 DNA is TGTGCCAGCAGTTACTCACCGGGGCGAGAGCAGTTCTTC. Its protein is CASSYSPGREQFF.

This clonotype was detected only a few times. The CDR3 DNA follows: TGTGCCAGTAGTATAGCAAGGAGGGGCAATGAGCAGTTCTTC. Protein: CASSIARRGNEQFF. The genes are TRBV19 and TRBJ2-1; D is possibly TRBD2 (6 bases). The CDR3 loop spans 14 amino acids. Germline-derived CDR1 and CDR2 are LNHDA and SQIVND (reference sequence). V was pared by 1 base and J by 6 bases, with 10 bases between.

The chain couples TRBV4-3 to TRBJ1-2, with D unresolved. There are 15 residues in the CDR3. Germline loops: CDR1 LGHNA, CDR2 YSLEER. Trimming shortened V by 0 bases and J by 0 bases, and 8 bases separated the two germline ends. The CDR3 DNA reads TGCGCCAGCAGCCAAGATAGGTCGTCTAACTATGGCTACACCTTC. As protein: CASSQDRSSNYGYTF.

This chain links TRBV29-1 with TRBJ2-7; D is unresolved. V gave up 4 bases and J gave up 0 bases, with 10 bases separating them. The CDR3 length is 13 residues. Germline CDR1 is SQVTM and CDR2 is ANQGSEA. The CDR3, as DNA: TGCAGCGTTGTGACGGTTTTCTCCTACGAGCAGTACTTC. This encodes CSVVTVFSYEQYF.

In regard to this clonotype: It may be a read error: a sequence one base away is much more abundant. The chain carries TRBV19 and TRBJ2-2; TRBD2 might be the D (5 bases). Per the germline V gene, CDR1 is LNHDA and CDR2 is SQIVND (reference sequence). The CDR3 runs to 14 residues. This chain's CDR3 is CASSIQWSSGEPFF. The CDR3 DNA reads as TGTGCCAGTAGTATTCAGTGGTCCTCCGGGGAGCCGTTTTTT.

There are a few counts of this clonotype. The V call is TRBV7-9, the J call TRBJ2-7; D unresolved. The CDR3 totals 12 residues. Trimming stripped 2 bases from V and 5 bases from J, with 7 bases between. In germline, CDR1 is SEHNR, CDR2 FQNEAQ (reference sequence). The CDR3 spells CASSLLFNEQYF. The CDR3 nucleotides read TGTGCCAGCAGCTTATTATTCAACGAGCAGTACTTC.

At least ten counts were recorded for this clonotype. The chain uses TRBV5-1 and TRBJ2-3, with 9 bases identical to TRBD1. V lost 1 base, J lost 3 bases, and 9 bases stayed unmatched. The CDR3 runs to 17 residues. The V gene's germline CDR1 is SGHRS and CDR2 YFSETQ. The CDR3 is CASSLPGLQGATDTQYF. Written as DNA, the CDR3 is TGCGCCAGCAGCTTGCCCGGTCTACAGGGGGCAACAGATACGCAGTATTTT. Full variable domain (missing parts from reference TRBV5-1 and TRBJ2-3): KAGVTQTPRYLIKTRGQQVTLSCSPISGHRSVSWYQQTPGQGLQFLFEYFSETQRNKGNFPGRFSGRQFSNSRSEMNVSTLELGDSALYLCASSLPGLQGATDTQYFGPGTRLTVL.

This clonotype was found many times. The rearrangement uses TRBV29-1 and TRBJ2-7; D assignment may be TRBD1 or TRBD2 (5 bases each). The V gene's germline CDR1 is SQVTM and CDR2 ANQGSEA. The V and J ends lost 2 bases and 3 bases respectively, with 14 bases between them. The CDR3 has 14 residues. The CDR3 is CSVESPGTSYEQYF. The CDR3 region has the DNA TGCAGCGTTGAATCCCCCGGGACGAGCTACGAGCAGTACTTC.

The chain employs TRBV12-3 or TRBV12-4 and TRBJ2-1; 7 bases match TRBD2. The CDR3 totals 12 residues. The V segment lost 3 bases and the J segment 15 bases; nucleotides outside the gene matches: 8. The CDR3 here is CASSLPTSLRFF. CDR3 nucleotide sequence: TGTGCCAGCAGTTTGCCGACTAGCTTGCGGTTCTTC.

This clonotype was observed at least ten times. CDR3 nucleotides: TGTGCCAGCACCCCAAACGAGCACCTCTCCGGTGTGGAGACCCAGTACTTC. Translated: CASTPNEHLSGVETQYF. The J gene is TRBJ2-5, the V gene TRBV28, with D hard to call. This CDR3 region has 17 residues. V gave up 7 bases and J gave up 5 bases, with 26 bases separating them. The germline gives CDR1 MDHEN, CDR2 SYDVKM.

The count of this clonotype is one. A read error may explain this, as a much larger clone is one base away. The rearrangement joins TRBV4-1 to TRBJ1-1, with TRBD1 matching over 7 bases. Trimming cost V 0 bases and J 6 bases; bases outside gene matches: 10. In germline, CDR1 is MGHRA, CDR2 YSYEKL. CDR3 length equals 16 residues. The CDR3 bases are TGCGCCAGCAGCCAAGACGGCCCCCAGGGGGGCCCTGAAGCTTTCTTT. This codes for CASSQDGPQGGPEAFF.

Comments on this clonotype: With a much larger clone just one base away, this may be a read error. The CDR3 coding sequence is TGCGCCAGCAGCCGGTGGACATCAACGAACACTGAAGCTTTCTTT. Amino acids: CASSRWTSTNTEAFF. The chain employs TRBV4-1 and TRBJ1-1, with D perhaps matching TRBD1 (5 bases). Trimming took off 4 bases at V and 1 base at J, with 13 bases between the two ends. The CDR3 has 15 residues. Looked up from germline, CDR1 is MGHRA and CDR2 is YSYEKL.

This clonotype was recorded at least ten times. V usage is TRBV3-1 and J usage is TRBJ1-3, with 7 bases fitting TRBD1. The CDR3 runs 17 residues. Losses at the gene ends were 5 bases for V and 0 bases for J; bases not matched to a gene: 10. From germline, CDR1 is LGHDT and CDR2 YNNKEL (reference sequence). The CDR3 region is CASSKRGQPLSGNTIYF. CDR3 sequence (DNA): TGTGCCAGCAGCAAACGGGGACAGCCGCTCTCTGGAAACACCATATATTTT.

The chain joins TRBV6-5 to TRBJ2-1, with TRBD1 identical over 8 bases. Germline V gene sequence: CDR1 MNHEY, CDR2 SVGAGI. V lost 0 bases, J lost 14 bases, and 21 bases stayed unmatched. This CDR3 is 18 amino acids long. CDR3 in amino acids: CASSYSGIRQGLRGKEFF. Written as DNA, the CDR3 is TGTGCCAGCAGTTACTCGGGAATAAGACAGGGGTTAAGGGGGAAAGAGTTCTTC.